This TCR beta chain stems from a study of blood T cell repertoires in COVID-19 (dated by TCRdb to 2018 to 2021). About the study as a whole: Samples covering the acute and convalescent phases of COVID-19 were provided by collaborators in the United States, Italy and Spain. Where available, HLA class I and class II types were obtained from metadata supplied by the sample provider rather than from assay-based typing. The samples were drawn from two sources: the first 160 participants of the ongoing ImmuneRACE study, and some 1,300 subjects contributed by 6 global collaborators. A freely available public database, intended as a resource for researchers studying the immune response to SARS-CoV-2, is where the repertoires were released. Subjects who had been exposed to COVID-19, were actively infected with it, or had recovered from it provided the deeply sampled blood TCRbeta repertoires that made up the dataset. The material from the prospective study consisted of cDNA or gDNA derived from T cells, B-cell-depleted T cells, or PBMCs. Sample metadata almost always included a de-identified subject ID, COVID-19 status, age in years and sex. Beyond this particular receptor, the publication reports: Clinical and demographic metadata were provided uncurated, with the amount varying by source and participant.

The germline V gene sets CDR1 to SGHTA and CDR2 to FQGNSA. The CDR3 covers 15 residues, taking in both the cysteine and the phenylalanine. Only the CDR3 DNA stays, 45 bases, in frame from base 1. Relative to germline, V is missing 0 bases and J is missing 4 bases, with 1 base of the junction outside any gene match. Collaborating institutions collected whole blood in K2EDTA tubes following their own protocols. For TCRbeta analysis, collaborators shipped samples in one of three forms: frozen whole blood, isolated PBMCs, or DNA extracted from either of those sample types. This clone appeared once. What this receptor recognizes is not known. Per-base qualities were not stored, and no clone one base away is much larger. TCRbeta CDR3 regions were amplified from genomic DNA by means of the immunoSEQ Assay, a bias-controlled multiplex PCR. The authors' analysis ran thus. The number of nucleated cells in each sample was estimated from the amplification of reference gene primers within the assay. To quantify the absolute abundance of each unique TCRbeta CDR3 rearrangement, sequence reads were collapsed and filtered. For each sample, productive Simpson clonality was calculated as the square root of Simpson's diversity index over productive rearrangements. TCRdb's version of the immuneACCESS table is confined to in-frame rearrangements and falls short of the full clone set. An unresolved V gene accounts for under half of the shortfall where checked; the remainder is of unknown origin. That table gives V, J and clone size, and the DNA gave D and trimming. Counted in this sample were 180,000 or so clones; 70% to 90% of them appeared once. The ten most abundant clones make up over 2.5% of the sample.

Recombination linked TRBV7-2 to TRBJ2-1, and TRBD2 aligns with 9 junction nucleotides. Sequencing used peripheral blood. The source is a man aged 55 to 69 with acute or convalescent COVID-19. The DNA is as follows: TGTGCCAGCAGCTTAGCGACTAGCGGTTACAATGAGCAGTTCTTC. Its coded protein is CASSLATSGYNEQFF.